This T cell receptor beta chain appears in the sequencing data of a study of OX40 agonist ivuxolimab in advanced cancers. This clone was seen a few times. V dropped 6 bases and J dropped 4; count of bases not matched to a gene: 5. The CDR3 is 14 amino acids. Germline CDR1 and CDR2: MDHEN and SYDVKM. Assay used: immunoSEQ multiplex PCR; TCRdb lists only in-frame clones, some missing. This sample has some 39,000 clones; around nine tenths occur once, and the top ten carry less than 15%. The sequence derives from an adult with an advanced solid tumor such as melanoma, head and neck, liver or kidney cancer. The chain uses TRBV28 and TRBJ2-1; TRBD2 agrees at 8 bases. This specimen consisted of CD4+ or CD8+ T cells sorted from blood, obtained in a trial of the OX40 agonist ivuxolimab. The CDR3, as DNA: TGTGCCAGCAGGATCGGCGGGAGGTACAATGAGCAGTTCTTC. Amino acid sequence: CASRIGGRYNEQFF. Full variable domain (remainder filled in from reference TRBV28 and TRBJ2-1): DVKVTQSSRYLVKRTGEKVFLECVQDMDHENMFWYRQDPGLGLRLIYFSYDVKMKEKGDIPEGYSVSREKKERFSLILESASTNQTSMYLCASRIGGRYNEQFFGPGTRLTVL.